One and the same sample provided the 24 T cell receptor beta chains below, sequenced in a study of shared clonotypes between healthy human individuals. TCRdb's copy holds only in-frame clones and misses some; the assay was immunoSEQ multiplex PCR. This table holds approximately 590,000 clones, around 95% found once. CD45RO-negative cells were positively selected for CCR7, leaving out terminally differentiated effector memory CD45RA+ cells. The sample comprised naive CD8+ T cells sorted from blood. The receptor set was obtained from a woman aged 30 to 39 in good health.

The V call is TRBV15, the J call TRBJ2-7; 9 bases are shared with TRBD2. V shed 3 bases, J shed 3 bases, and the junction held 3 bases outside the gene matches. Germline CDR1 is LNHNV and CDR2 is YYDKDF (reference sequence). This CDR3 spans 14 amino acids. The CDR3: CATSSLAGVYEQYF. Written as DNA, the CDR3 is TGTGCCACCAGCAGTTTAGCGGGGGTCTACGAGCAGTACTTC.

The chain recombines TRBV15 with TRBJ2-3; D remains ambiguous. The V end lost 3 bases, the J end lost 4 bases, and 11 bases lay between the germline ends. Germline CDR1 and CDR2: LNHNV and YYDKDF (reference sequence). This CDR3 spans 14 amino acids. The chain's CDR3 is CATSSSRVPDTQYF. In DNA, the CDR3 is TGTGCCACCAGCAGCTCTAGGGTCCCAGATACGCAGTATTTT.

The chain uses TRBV11-2 and TRBJ2-7; TRBD2 might be the D (5 bases). Trimming stripped 3 bases from V and 3 bases from J, with 12 bases between. CDR1 and CDR2 (germline): SGHAT, FQNNGV. CDR3 length equals 14 residues. The CDR3 is CASSLGSTDYEQYF. The CDR3 DNA reads as TGTGCCAGCAGCTTGGGGAGCACAGACTACGAGCAGTACTTC.

The chain couples TRBV4-1 to TRBJ2-3; the match to TRBD1 covers 7 bases. Germline CDR1 reads MGHRA; CDR2 reads YSYEKL. The CDR3 length is 15 residues. J lost 3 bases, V lost 4 bases, and 7 bases had no gene match. The DNA for the CDR3 is TGCGCCAGCAGCCCAAGACAGGGACCTACAGATACGCAGTATTTT. It codes for CASSPRQGPTDTQYF.

CDR3 residues: CASSLDRGGLDGYTF. In DNA, the CDR3 is TGCGCCAGCAGCCTCGACAGGGGTGGACTGGATGGCTACACCTTC. J is TRBJ1-2 and V is TRBV5-1, with 8 nucleotides matching TRBD1. V dropped 4 bases and J dropped 6; count of bases not matched to a gene: 11. The CDR3 runs to 15 residues. Germline CDR1 is SGHRS and CDR2 is YFSETQ.

The chain couples TRBV2 to TRBJ2-1; a possible D gene is TRBD1 (6 bases). V was clipped by 1 base and J by 0 bases, with 13 bases between them. Germline CDR1 and CDR2: SNHLY and FYNNEI. The CDR3 is 17 residues long. In DNA, the CDR3 is TGTGCCAGCAGTGAAGTTGCAGGGGCGAGCTCCTACAATGAGCAGTTCTTC. Translating it yields CASSEVAGASSYNEQFF.

The chain combines TRBV2 with TRBJ2-7; no clear D. With 6 bases removed from V and 4 bases from J, the gap between germline ends came to 10 bases. The germline gives CDR1 SNHLY, CDR2 FYNNEI. This CDR3 has 12 residues. The CDR3 reads CASRDSDYEQYF. As DNA, the CDR3 is TGTGCCAGCAGGGATTCTGATTACGAGCAGTACTTC.

The rearrangement links TRBV27 to TRBJ1-5; TRBD1 matches 7 bases. CDR1 and CDR2 (germline): MNHEY, SMNVEV (reference sequence). The CDR3 is 14 amino acids. The ends lost 8 bases at V and 0 bases at J; junction bases unmatched: 4. CDR3 DNA sequence: TGTGCCAGCGCTGACAGGGATAGCAATCAGCCCCAGCATTTT. Its protein is CASADRDSNQPQHF.

This chain connects TRBV6-1 to TRBJ1-1; D gene unclear. Between the trimmed V and J ends, which lost 7 bases and 3 bases, there was a span of 9 bases. There are 12 residues in the CDR3. Germline-derived CDR1 and CDR2 are MNHNS and SASEGT. The CDR3 coding sequence is TGTGCCAGCACGTCTGGTTACACTGAAGCTTTCTTT. This translates into CASTSGYTEAFF.

This chain links TRBV28 with TRBJ2-7, with D perhaps TRBD1 (6 bases). Germline assignment: CDR1 MDHEN and CDR2 SYDVKM. CDR3 length equals 15 residues. Trimming took 2 bases from V and 0 from J, leaving 11 bases between them. The CDR3 region is CASSLVQGFSYEQYF. The DNA of the CDR3 is TGTGCCAGCAGTTTAGTACAGGGATTCTCCTACGAGCAGTACTTC.

V usage is TRBV19 and J usage is TRBJ1-5, with TRBD1 identical over 9 bases. CDR1 is LNHDA and CDR2 is SQIVND in the germline V gene (reference sequence). The CDR3 is made up of 15 amino acids. V lost 3 bases and J lost 5; bases outside the gene matches: 5. The CDR3 nucleotides read TGTGCCAGTAGTATTTGGGGACAGGGAGATCAGCCCCAGCATTTT. Protein product: CASSIWGQGDQPQHF.

This clone was seen only once. This chain joins TRBV5-6 and TRBJ1-2, with D possibly being TRBD1 (5 bases). Germline V gives CDR1 SGHDT, CDR2 YYEEEE. CDR3 length: 12 residues. Trimming stripped 6 bases from V and 7 bases from J, with 13 bases between. CDR3 coding DNA: TGTGCCAGCACCCATTCGGGGCTTGGCTACACCTTC. It yields the protein CASTHSGLGYTF.

The genes are TRBV7-2 and TRBJ2-5, with TRBD1 as a possible D gene (6 bases). The CDR3 runs to 15 residues. Germline CDR1 is SGHTA and CDR2 is FQGNSA. Trimming pared 1 base from V and 0 bases from J, leaving 9 bases between. The chain's CDR3 is CASSLVRTDQETQYF. In nucleotides, the CDR3 is TGTGCCAGCAGCTTAGTCCGGACAGACCAAGAGACCCAGTACTTC.

The chain carries TRBV27 and TRBJ1-1; a possible D gene is TRBD1 (5 bases). CDR1 is MNHEY and CDR2 is SMNVEV in the germline V gene (reference sequence). V was trimmed by 6 bases and J by 11 bases, leaving 13 bases between them. This CDR3 has 11 residues. The DNA for the CDR3 is TGTGCCAGCAGGGGGGGGGTGGCCGCTTTCTTT. Protein product: CASRGGVAAFF.

The CDR3 spells CASSEVSGETQYF. In DNA, the CDR3 is TGCGCCAGCAGTGAGGTGAGCGGCGAGACCCAGTACTTC. The chain links TRBV10-2 to TRBJ2-5, with D perhaps TRBD2 (5 bases). V was clipped by 2 bases and J by 5 bases, with 9 bases between them. From germline, CDR1 is WSHSY and CDR2 SAAADI. The CDR3 has 13 amino acids.

This chain joins TRBV5-4 and TRBJ2-7, with D unclear. The CDR3 length is 15 residues. The V and J ends lost 0 bases and 6 bases respectively, with 16 bases between them. Looked up from germline, CDR1 is SGHNT and CDR2 is YYREEE (reference sequence). CDR3 sequence: CASSLEAPAAAEQYF. The CDR3 coding sequence is TGTGCCAGCAGCTTGGAGGCACCCGCCGCGGCCGAGCAGTACTTC.

The rearrangement links TRBV7-9 to TRBJ2-1; 9 bases are shared with TRBD2. The CDR3 has 15 amino acids. Per germline, CDR1 SEHNR and CDR2 FQNEAQ (reference sequence). V lost 2 bases, J lost 3 bases, and 2 bases stayed unmatched. The CDR3 spells CASSLSSGNYNEQFF. The CDR3 DNA reads TGTGCCAGCAGCTTATCTAGCGGGAACTACAATGAGCAGTTCTTC.

The V call is TRBV5-1, the J call TRBJ2-1; D is possibly TRBD2 (5 bases). The CDR3 spans 15 residues. CDR1 is SGHRS, CDR2 YFSETQ, per germline. V shed 1 base and J shed 2 bases, with 10 bases lying between them. The CDR3 is CASSLWSGTYNEQFF. The CDR3 DNA follows: TGCGCCAGCAGCTTGTGGAGCGGAACCTACAATGAGCAGTTCTTC.

J is TRBJ1-5 and V is TRBV11-1; 9 bases fit TRBD1. The CDR3 covers 15 residues. With V trimmed by 5 bases and J by 6 bases, 8 bases remained unmatched. CDR1 SGHAT and CDR2 FQDESV come from the germline V gene (reference sequence). CDR3 loop: CASSPGTGKGQPQHF. The DNA for the CDR3 is TGTGCCAGCAGCCCCGGGACAGGGAAAGGTCAGCCCCAGCATTTT.

This chain uses TRBV6-1 with TRBJ2-1, with 10 bases aligning to TRBD1. CDR3 length: 16 residues. Trimming took 4 bases from V and 8 from J; bases not matched to a gene: 11. Germline values: CDR1 MNHNS, CDR2 SASEGT. The CDR3 loop is CASSAFTGTGDDEQFF. The CDR3 DNA reads as TGTGCCAGCAGTGCTTTTACCGGGACAGGGGATGATGAGCAGTTCTTC.

Notes on this clone: Mismatch with germline at one junction end may stem from a read error. The CDR3 region is CASSFWTSGPGADTQCF. DNA for the CDR3: TGTGCCAGCAGCTTCTGGACTAGCGGTCCCGGCGCAGATACGCAGTGTTTT. The J gene is TRBJ2-3, the V gene TRBV11-2, with 10 nucleotides matching TRBD2. From germline, CDR1 is SGHAT and CDR2 FQNNGV. The CDR3 is made up of 17 amino acids. The whole variable domain, remainder taken from reference TRBV11-2 and TRBJ2-3, is EAGVAQSPRYKIIEKRQSVAFWCNPISGHATLYWYQQILGQGPKLLIQFQNNGVVDDSQLPKDRFSAERLKGVDSTLKIQPAKLEDSAVYLCASSFWTSGPGADTQCFGPGTRLTVL.

The J gene is TRBJ2-5, the V gene TRBV11-2, with D tentatively TRBD2 (7 bases). Trimming shortened V by 7 bases and J by 13 bases, and 16 bases separated the two germline ends. CDR1 is SGHAT and CDR2 is FQNNGV in the germline V gene. This CDR3 is built from 11 residues. Here the CDR3 DNA reads TGTGCCAGCACCGAGGGGGGGGCCAGGTACTTC. It codes for CASTEGGARYF.

This chain connects TRBV19 to TRBJ2-2; D gene uncertain. Germline loops: CDR1 LNHDA, CDR2 SQIVND (reference sequence). The CDR3 runs 14 residues. V was clipped by 1 base and J by 9 bases, with 12 bases between them. CDR3 residues: CASSIAVSIRELFF. For the CDR3, the DNA is TGTGCCAGTAGTATAGCGGTTTCTATCAGGGAGCTGTTTTTT.

Remarks on this clone: Distinct nucleotide sequences in the sample also encode this CDR3. The chain uses TRBV10-3 and TRBJ2-7; tentatively, D is TRBD2 (5 bases). Deletions cut 4 bases from V and 4 bases from J, with 5 bases between. In germline, CDR1 is ENHRY, CDR2 SYGVKD. This CDR3 comprises 11 residues. This CDR3 reads CAISGGYEQYF. The CDR3 DNA is TGTGCCATCAGTGGCGGGTACGAGCAGTACTTC.